This T cell receptor beta chain came from a study of early T cells in non-severe SARS-CoV-2 infection. As for the study in general: Chains were unpaired, as sequencing was done on bulk RNA from unsorted whole blood.

The CDR3 has 13 amino acids. The germline V gene has CDR1 SGHAT and CDR2 FQNNGV. Deletions cut 1 base from V and 5 bases from J, with 9 bases between. This clonotype was seen repeatedly, ten times or more. Attachment of unique molecular identifiers to individual cDNA molecules was performed. TCRdb used MiXCR to reprocess the 5' RACE reads, holding one entry per CDR3 protein. The table has 30,000 or so distinct CDR3 sequences, about 5% seen once; the top ten hold approximately 3.6%. The sequenced material came from whole blood. The source of this sequence is an adult who was a healthcare worker with PCR-confirmed SARS-CoV-2 infection or an uninfected control (not recorded which). The chain uses TRBV11-2 and TRBJ2-7; weak D call: TRBD2 (5 bases). The CDR3 here is CASSLVREHEQYF. The CDR3 nucleotides read TGTGCCAGCAGCTTAGTTAGGGAGCACGAGCAGTACTTC. Variable domain in full (rest from reference TRBV11-2 and TRBJ2-7): EAGVAQSPRYKIIEKRQSVAFWCNPISGHATLYWYQQILGQGPKLLIQFQNNGVVDDSQLPKDRFSAERLKGVDSTLKIQPAKLEDSAVYLCASSLVREHEQYFGPGTRLTVT.